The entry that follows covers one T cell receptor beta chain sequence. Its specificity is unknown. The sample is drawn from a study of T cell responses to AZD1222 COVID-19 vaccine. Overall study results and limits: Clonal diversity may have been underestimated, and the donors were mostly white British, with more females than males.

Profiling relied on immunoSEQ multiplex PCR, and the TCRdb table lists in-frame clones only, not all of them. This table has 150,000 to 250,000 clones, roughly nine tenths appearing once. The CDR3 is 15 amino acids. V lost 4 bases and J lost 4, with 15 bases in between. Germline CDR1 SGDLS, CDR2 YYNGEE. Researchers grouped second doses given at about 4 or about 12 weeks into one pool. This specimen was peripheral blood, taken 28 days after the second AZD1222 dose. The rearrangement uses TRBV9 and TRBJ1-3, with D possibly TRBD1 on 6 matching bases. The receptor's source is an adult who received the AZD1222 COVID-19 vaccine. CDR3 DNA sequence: TGTGCCAGCAGCCTTACCGGGACACGCGGAAACACCATATATTTT. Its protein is CASSLTGTRGNTIYF. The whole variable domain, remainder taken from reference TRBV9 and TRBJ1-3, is DSGVTQTPKHLITATGQRVTLRCSPRSGDLSVYWYQQSLDQGLQFLIQYYNGEERAKGNILERFSAQQFPDLHSELNLSSLELGDSALYFCASSLTGTRGNTIYFGEGSWLTVV.